This T cell receptor (beta chain) stems from a study of T cells in Graves' hyperthyroidism and ophthalmopathy. Pregnant or lactating patients were excluded, as were those with uncontrolled infection or other autoimmune disease. Broader study findings: The model identified upcoming ophthalmopathy a median about 6.5 months ahead of onset.

The TCR beta CDR3 regions underwent amplification using RNA transcripts as the source. A first-round RT-PCR of the TCR CDR3 used the HTBI primer set. MiXCR, applied by TCRdb to the multiplex PCR reads, yields one record per CDR3 protein. The sample has 300,000 to 350,000 distinct CDR3 sequences, 16% seen once; the top ten hold 33%. Trimming took off 5 bases at V and 0 bases at J, with 17 bases between the two ends. The CDR3 is 16 amino acids. Germline V CDR1 and CDR2: SGHKS, YYEKEE (reference sequence). As to this clonotype: Antigen specificity is unknown.

This clonotype was sampled from a man in his thirties or forties with Graves' hyperthyroidism. The sequenced material came from blood. The V and J genes are TRBV5-5 and TRBJ1-1; possibly TRBD1 for D (5 bases). CDR3 DNA sequence: TGTGCCAGCAGTGGGGGACGGGGGAGTCTGAACACTGAAGCTTTCTTT. This gives the protein CASSGGRGSLNTEAFF.